This T cell receptor beta chain was profiled in a study of technical replicates of blood from a few donors. There are a few counts of this clone. TCRdb keeps only in-frame clones here, not all; method: immunoSEQ multiplex PCR. The sample lists 58,000 or so clones; about 86% were seen once. Germline V gene data show CDR1 as SGHTA and CDR2 as FQGNSA. This CDR3 region has 14 residues. V lost 4 bases to trimming and J lost 3 bases; unmatched junction nucleotides: 4. The source material was PBMCs. The chain employs TRBV7-2 and TRBJ2-7; 9 nucleotides match TRBD1. The sequence was obtained from a human donor in good health. Some clones in this sample may be carry-over from other donors' samples. CDR3 sequence reads: CASSSGQGYYEQYF. The CDR3 bases are TGTGCCAGCAGCTCCGGACAGGGGTACTACGAGCAGTACTTC.